This T cell receptor beta chain was profiled in a study of T cells in Graves' hyperthyroidism and ophthalmopathy. Graves' hyperthyroidism without ophthalmopathy progression within 18 months was termed stable. Uncontrolled infection, other autoimmune disease, pregnancy or lactation led to exclusion. Researchers took RNA transcripts and amplified the TCR beta CDR3 regions from them. First-round RT-PCR of the TCR CDR3 relied on the HTBI primer set. From the multiplex PCR reads, TCRdb called clonotypes with MiXCR, one entry per CDR3 protein. In the table there are fewer than 600,000 distinct CDR3 sequences, around an eighth of which are singletons. Concerning this clonotype: Its antigen is currently unknown.

General study points: The model made its ophthalmopathy prediction, and onset followed a median around 6.5 months later.

The germline V gene encodes CDR1 SEHNR and CDR2 FQNEAQ (reference sequence). The ends were cut back, 1 base at V and 3 bases at J, with 19 bases in the middle. The CDR3 extends over 18 amino acids. Sequenced sample: blood. This rearrangement joins TRBV7-9 to TRBJ1-5; no definite D call. This clonotype was obtained from a woman between 18 and 29 years old with Graves' hyperthyroidism. The CDR3: CASSLGQGGGRSNQPQHF. The CDR3 region has the DNA TGTGCCAGCAGCTTAGGTCAAGGAGGCGGACGATCCAATCAGCCCCAGCATTTT.